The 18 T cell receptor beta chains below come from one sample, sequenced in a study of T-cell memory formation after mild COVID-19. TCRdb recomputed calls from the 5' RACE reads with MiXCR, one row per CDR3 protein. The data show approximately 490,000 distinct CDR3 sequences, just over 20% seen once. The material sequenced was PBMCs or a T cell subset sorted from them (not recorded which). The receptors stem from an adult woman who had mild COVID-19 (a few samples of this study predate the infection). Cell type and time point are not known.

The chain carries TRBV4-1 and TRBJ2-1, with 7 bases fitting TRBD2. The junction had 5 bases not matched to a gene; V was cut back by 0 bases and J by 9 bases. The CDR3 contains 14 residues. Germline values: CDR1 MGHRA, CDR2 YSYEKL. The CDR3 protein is CASSQDPPSGEQFF. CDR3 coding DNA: TGCGCCAGCAGCCAAGACCCCCCTAGCGGTGAGCAGTTCTTC.

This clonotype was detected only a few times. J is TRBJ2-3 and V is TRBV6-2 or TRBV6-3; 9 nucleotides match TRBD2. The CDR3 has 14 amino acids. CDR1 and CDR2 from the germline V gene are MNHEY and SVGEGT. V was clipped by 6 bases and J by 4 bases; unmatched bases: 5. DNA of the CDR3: TGTGCCAGCAGGGAGCGGGAGGTCGCAGATACGCAGTATTTT. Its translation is CASREREVADTQYF.

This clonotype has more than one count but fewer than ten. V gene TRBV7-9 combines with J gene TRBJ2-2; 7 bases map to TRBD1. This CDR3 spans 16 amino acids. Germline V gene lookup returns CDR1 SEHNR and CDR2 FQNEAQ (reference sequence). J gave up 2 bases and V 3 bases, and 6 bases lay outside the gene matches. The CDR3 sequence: CASSFIHRGNTGELFF. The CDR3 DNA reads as TGTGCCAGCAGCTTTATCCACAGGGGTAACACCGGGGAGCTGTTTTTT. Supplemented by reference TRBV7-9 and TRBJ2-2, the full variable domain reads DTGVSQNPRHKITKRGQNVTFRCDPISEHNRLYWYRQTLGQGPEFLTYFQNEAQLEKSRLLSDRFSAERPKGSFSTLEIQRTEQGDSAMYLCASSFIHRGNTGELFFGEGSRLTVL.

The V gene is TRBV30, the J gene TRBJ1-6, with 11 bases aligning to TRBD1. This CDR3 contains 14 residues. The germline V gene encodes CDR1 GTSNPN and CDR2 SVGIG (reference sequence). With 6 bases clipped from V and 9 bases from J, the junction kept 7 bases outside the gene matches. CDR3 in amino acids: CACVRDRGTSPLHF. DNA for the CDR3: TGTGCCTGTGTCCGGGACAGGGGGACTTCACCCCTCCACTTT.

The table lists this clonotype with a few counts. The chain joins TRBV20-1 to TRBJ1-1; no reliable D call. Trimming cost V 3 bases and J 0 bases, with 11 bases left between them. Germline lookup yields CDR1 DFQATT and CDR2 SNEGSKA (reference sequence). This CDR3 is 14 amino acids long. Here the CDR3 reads CSASVIAMNTEAFF. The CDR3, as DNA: TGCAGTGCTAGTGTGATCGCGATGAACACTGAAGCTTTCTTT.

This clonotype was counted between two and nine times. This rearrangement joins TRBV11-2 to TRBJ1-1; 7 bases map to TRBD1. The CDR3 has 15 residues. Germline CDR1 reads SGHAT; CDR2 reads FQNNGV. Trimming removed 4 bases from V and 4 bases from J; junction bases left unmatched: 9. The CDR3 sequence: CASSSQRQGGTEAFF. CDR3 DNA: TGTGCCAGCAGCTCGCAGCGACAGGGTGGCACTGAAGCTTTCTTT.

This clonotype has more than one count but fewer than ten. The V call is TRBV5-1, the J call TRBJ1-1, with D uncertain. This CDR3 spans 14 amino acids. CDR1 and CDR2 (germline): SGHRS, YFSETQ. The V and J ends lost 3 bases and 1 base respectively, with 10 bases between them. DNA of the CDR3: TGCGCCAGCAGCTCTTGGACCGCGAACACTGAAGCTTTCTTT. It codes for CASSSWTANTEAFF.

In DNA form, the CDR3 reads TGTGCCAGCAGTACAGGGAACTATGGCTACACCTTC. It codes for CASSTGNYGYTF. The chain combines TRBV6-5 with TRBJ1-2; tentative D call: TRBD1 (6 bases). V lost 5 bases to trimming and J lost 2 bases, with 6 bases between them. This CDR3 region has 12 residues. Germline CDR1 is MNHEY and CDR2 is SVGAGI.

CDR3 protein: CASRRQGGDTGELFF. In nucleotides, the CDR3 is TGTGCCAGCAGAAGACAGGGGGGGGACACCGGGGAGCTGTTTTTT. The chain employs TRBV6-5 and TRBJ2-2, with 9 bases lining up with TRBD1. The junction had 5 bases not matched to a gene; V was cut back by 6 bases and J by 3 bases. The CDR3 loop spans 15 amino acids. Germline CDR1 and CDR2: MNHEY and SVGAGI.

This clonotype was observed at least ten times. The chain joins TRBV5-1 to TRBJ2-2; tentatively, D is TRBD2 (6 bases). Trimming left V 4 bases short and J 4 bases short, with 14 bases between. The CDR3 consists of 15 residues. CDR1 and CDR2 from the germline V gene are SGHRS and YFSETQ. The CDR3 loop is CASSPWGVVTGELFF. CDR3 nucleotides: TGCGCCAGCAGCCCCTGGGGGGTAGTCACCGGGGAGCTGTTTTTT.

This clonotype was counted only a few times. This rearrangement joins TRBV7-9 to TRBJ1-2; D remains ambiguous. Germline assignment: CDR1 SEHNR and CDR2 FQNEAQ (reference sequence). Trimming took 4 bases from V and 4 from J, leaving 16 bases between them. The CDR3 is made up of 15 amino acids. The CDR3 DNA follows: TGTGCCAGCAGCTCTAGTAGGGCTGGTCCCTATGGCTACACCTTC. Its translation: CASSSSRAGPYGYTF.

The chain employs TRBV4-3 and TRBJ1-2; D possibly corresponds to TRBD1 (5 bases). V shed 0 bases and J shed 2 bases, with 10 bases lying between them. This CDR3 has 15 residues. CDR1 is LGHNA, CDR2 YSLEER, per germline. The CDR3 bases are TGCGCCAGCAGCCAAGACAGCGGGGCCAACTATGGCTACACCTTC. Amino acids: CASSQDSGANYGYTF.

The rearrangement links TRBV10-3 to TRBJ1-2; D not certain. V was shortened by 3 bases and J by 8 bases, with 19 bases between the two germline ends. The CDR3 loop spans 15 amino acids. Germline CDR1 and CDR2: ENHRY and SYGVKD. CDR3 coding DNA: TGTGCCATCAGTGATCGACTCAATCCCAGAGTCGGCTACACCTTC. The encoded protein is CAISDRLNPRVGYTF.

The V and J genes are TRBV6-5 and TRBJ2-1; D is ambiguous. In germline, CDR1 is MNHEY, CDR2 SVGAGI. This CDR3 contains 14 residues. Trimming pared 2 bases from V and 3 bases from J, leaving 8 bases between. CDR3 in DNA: TGTGCCAGCAGTTACGGTCTAAACTACAATGAGCAGTTCTTC. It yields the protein CASSYGLNYNEQFF.

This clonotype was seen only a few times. CDR3 sequence (DNA): TGTGCCAGCAGTTATTTGACTAGCGTCAGCTCCTACGAGCAGTACTTC. It encodes CASSYLTSVSSYEQYF. This chain joins TRBV6-2 or TRBV6-3 and TRBJ2-7; TRBD2 agrees at 8 bases. After removal of 3 bases from V and 0 bases from J, the junction contained 7 bases not matched to a gene. The CDR3 has 16 amino acids. Germline V gene data show CDR1 as MNHEY and CDR2 as SVGEGT.

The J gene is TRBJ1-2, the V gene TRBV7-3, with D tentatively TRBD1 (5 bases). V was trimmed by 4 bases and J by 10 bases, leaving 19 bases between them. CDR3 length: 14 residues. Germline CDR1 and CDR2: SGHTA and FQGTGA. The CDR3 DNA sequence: TGTGCCAGCAGCTGCAGCCCAGGGATTCTCGTCTACACCTTC. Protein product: CASSCSPGILVYTF.

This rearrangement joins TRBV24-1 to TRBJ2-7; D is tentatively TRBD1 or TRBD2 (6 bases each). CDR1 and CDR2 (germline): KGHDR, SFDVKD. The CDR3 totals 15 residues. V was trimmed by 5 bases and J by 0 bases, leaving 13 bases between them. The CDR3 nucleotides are TGTGCCACCAGTGGTCGCGGGACACACTCCTACGAGCAGTACTTC. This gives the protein CATSGRGTHSYEQYF.

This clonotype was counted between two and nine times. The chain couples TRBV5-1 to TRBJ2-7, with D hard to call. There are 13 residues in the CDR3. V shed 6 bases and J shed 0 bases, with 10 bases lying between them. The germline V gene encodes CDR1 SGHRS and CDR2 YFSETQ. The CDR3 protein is CASTRSTSYEQYF. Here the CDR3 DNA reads TGCGCCAGCACCAGGTCTACCTCCTACGAGCAGTACTTC.